A selection of T cell receptor beta chains follows, all from one sample in a study of T cell responses to AZD1222 COVID-19 vaccine. Sequencing used immunoSEQ multiplex PCR; TCRdb keeps in-frame clones, though not all of them. Among around 140,000 clones listed, roughly 92% were seen once. The sample here was peripheral blood, taken on day 0 of AZD1222 vaccination. These receptors originate from an adult in good health. Each CDR3 is given with its conserved first and last residue. The D gene is left open where the match is weak. Size is omitted from some rows. Given values are once, few, many or a class for expanded clones.

TRBJ2-5	.	.	TRBV3-1/TRBV3-2	TGTGCCAGCAGCTCTGGTGGCATAGGGTCGGGGGAGACCCAGTACTTC	CASSSGGIGSGETQYF
TRBJ1-1	.	.	TRBV29-1	TGCAGCGTTGGTCCAGGGTTCAAAAGCACTGAAGCTTTCTTT	CSVGPGFKSTEAFF
TRBJ1-3	.	.	TRBV10-3	TGTGCCACGGGGCAGGATTCCTCTGGAAACACCATATATTTT	CATGQDSSGNTIYF
TRBJ2-3	TRBD2	.	TRBV7-2	TGTGCCAGCAGCTACGTGGGGGGGAACCGGCCTACAGATACGCAGTATTTT	CASSYVGGNRPTDTQYF
TRBJ2-1	.	.	TRBV9	TGTGCCAGCGGGGGCTGGGGGACTATATACAATGAGCAGTTCTTC	CASGGWGTIYNEQFF
TRBJ2-3	TRBD1	.	TRBV6-6	TGTGCCAGCAGTAGGCGTCAGGGGGCCTCAGATACGCAGTATTTT	CASSRRQGASDTQYF
TRBJ1-4	.	.	TRBV5-1	TGCGCCAGCAGCTTCGGCGAAAGGGAAAAACTGTTTTTT	CASSFGEREKLFF
TRBJ2-2	TRBD1	.	TRBV9	TGTGCCAGCAGCGTAGACAGGGGTTACACCGGGGAGCTGTTTTTT	CASSVDRGYTGELFF
TRBJ1-6	TRBD1	.	TRBV14	TGTGCCAGCAGCCGTAGGACAGGAGGCCTTTCACCCCTCCACTTT	CASSRRTGGLSPLHF
TRBJ2-3	.	.	TRBV6-6	TGTGCCAGCACGGCGGTAGGCCGCACAGATACGCAGTATTTT	CASTAVGRTDTQYF
TRBJ1-5	.	.	TRBV6-1	TGTGCCAGCAGTGAGCGGGGTTTGAGCAATCAGCCCCAGCATTTT	CASSERGLSNQPQHF
TRBJ2-7	.	few	TRBV7-9	TGTGCCAGCAGCCCGGGCCTCCGGGTCTACGAGCAGTACTTC	CASSPGLRVYEQYF
TRBJ2-1	.	.	TRBV5-1	TGCGCCAGCAGCCCATTGAATGACAATGAGCAGTTCTTC	CASSPLNDNEQFF
TRBJ1-1	.	.	TRBV2	TGTGCCAGCAGTGTTGGGGTTACTGAAGCTTTCTTT	CASSVGVTEAFF
TRBJ2-2	TRBD2	.	TRBV27	TGTGCCAGCAGTTTTCGGGCGGGACTAGCGGGGAACACCGGGGAGCTGTTTTTT	CASSFRAGLAGNTGELFF
TRBJ1-1	.	.	TRBV13	TGTGCCAGCAGCCCAGGGAGGTTGGGGGGGTTTGGGAACACTGAAGCTTTCTTT	CASSPGRLGGFGNTEAFF
TRBJ1-4	.	.	TRBV4-1	TGCGCCAGCAGCCAAGGGGCCTCGGGGGGTGGTCTGTTTTTT	CASSQGASGGGLFF
TRBJ1-2	.	few	TRBV7-9	TGTGCCAGCAGCTTCCCGGGGGGTGGGGATGGCTACACCTTC	CASSFPGGGDGYTF
TRBJ2-3	.	.	TRBV7-3	TGTGCCAGCAGCCACCGGGGCACAGATACGCAGTATTTT	CASSHRGTDTQYF
TRBJ1-2	TRBD1	.	TRBV28	TGTGCCAGCAGTTTGCCAGGGGGCAACTATGGCTACACCTTC	CASSLPGGNYGYTF
TRBJ1-1	.	.	TRBV25-1	TGTGCCAGCAGTGCACCCCCCTCCAGGGGCCCCACTGAAGCTTTCTTT	CASSAPPSRGPTEAFF
TRBJ2-1	TRBD2	.	TRBV3-1/TRBV3-2	TGTGCCAGCAGCCCCCTAGGGGCCGGACTAGCGGAATGGACGAGCTCCTACAATGAGCAGTTCTTC	CASSPLGAGLAEWTSSYNEQFF
TRBJ2-5	.	.	TRBV27	TGTGCCAGCAGGGGGGCCAGGGGGGCCCAAGAGACCCAGTACTTC	CASRGARGAQETQYF
TRBJ2-4	TRBD2	.	TRBV5-1	TGCGCCAGCAGCTTGGAACTAGCGGGAGGCAACATTCAGTACTTC	CASSLELAGGNIQYF
TRBJ2-1	TRBD1	once	TRBV10-1	TGCGCCAGCAGGCCCGGACAGGGCGGCTACAATGAGCAGTTCTTC	CASRPGQGGYNEQFF
TRBJ1-1	TRBD1	.	TRBV19	TGTGCCAGTAGTCGGGACAGGATGAACACTGAAGCTTTCTTT	CASSRDRMNTEAFF
TRBJ2-7	TRBD2	.	TRBV5-4	TGTGCCAGCAGCTCCAAGCGGGAGGGTGCCTACGAGCAGTACTTC	CASSSKREGAYEQYF
TRBJ1-4	.	.	TRBV5-4	TGTGCCAGCAGCTCCCGGGGAAGTAGTGAAAAACTGTTTTTT	CASSSRGSSEKLFF
TRBJ2-2	.	.	TRBV30	TGTGCCTGGAGTGATTCTCCGAACACCGGGGAGCTGTTTTTT	CAWSDSPNTGELFF
TRBJ2-7	TRBD2	.	TRBV5-1	TGCGCCAGCAGCTTAACCGGGACTAGCGGCTCCTACGAGCAGTACTTC	CASSLTGTSGSYEQYF
TRBJ1-5	.	.	TRBV7-2	TGTGCCAGCAGCTTATCACGCTTTCAGCCCCAGCATTTT	CASSLSRFQPQHF
TRBJ2-1	.	.	TRBV7-3	TGTGCCAGCAGCCCGACGGGGGGCATCTTCTACAATGAGCAGTTCTTC	CASSPTGGIFYNEQFF
TRBJ2-5	.	.	TRBV15	TGTGCCACCAGCAGAGTTCGGGAGCGAGAGACCCAGTACTTC	CATSRVRERETQYF
TRBJ2-7	.	.	TRBV4-1	TGCGCCAGCAGCCAGTCGATTGGTGACAGTTCCTACGAGCAGTACTTC	CASSQSIGDSSYEQYF
TRBJ1-4	.	.	TRBV6-5	TGTGCCAGCAGCTCCGGACAGATTAATGAAAAACTGTTTTTT	CASSSGQINEKLFF
TRBJ1-1	TRBD1	.	TRBV11-2	TGTGCCAGCAGCTTGGACAGGGAGGCCCCTGAAGCTTTCTTT	CASSLDREAPEAFF
TRBJ1-6	TRBD1	.	TRBV27	TGTGCCAGCAGGGGGACAGGGAATAATTCACCCCTCCACTTT	CASRGTGNNSPLHF
TRBJ1-5	.	.	TRBV27	TGTGCCAGCAGTCTGGCCCCTGGCTCAGAAGTCAATCAGCCCCAGCATTTT	CASSLAPGSEVNQPQHF
TRBJ2-3	TRBD2	.	TRBV7-3	TGTGCCAGCAGCTTATCTAGCGGGAGGACAGATACGCAGTATTTT	CASSLSSGRTDTQYF
TRBJ1-2	.	few	TRBV6-5	TGTGCCAGCAGTTCGTCCGGGACCGCCGAGAGATTC	CASSSSGTAERF
TRBJ1-3	.	.	TRBV4-1	TGCGCCAGCAGCCAGGGGGCACAGTCTGGAAACACCATATATTTT	CASSQGAQSGNTIYF
TRBJ2-1	TRBD2	.	TRBV11-2	TGTGCCAGCAGCTTAGTAGCACTAGCGGGAGGCAATGAGCAGTTCTTC	CASSLVALAGGNEQFF
TRBJ2-7	.	.	TRBV27	TGTGCCAGCAGTTTCAGGGGTCCCTCCTACGAGCAGTACTTC	CASSFRGPSYEQYF
TRBJ2-7	.	.	TRBV7-2	TGTGCCAGCAGCTTGGGGGCGGGGGTCTCCTACGAGCAGTACTTC	CASSLGAGVSYEQYF
TRBJ1-4	.	once	TRBV5-1	TGCGCCAGCAGTTCCGGATTGGCGGGAAAACTGTTTTTT	CASSSGLAGKLFF
TRBJ1-1	.	.	TRBV12-1	TGTGCCAGCAGCTTTGTGGGGGGCTCGATGAACACTGAAGCTTTCTTT	CASSFVGGSMNTEAFF
TRBJ1-2	TRBD1	.	TRBV9	TGTGCCAGCAGCGCCCGGGACAGGGGGCCGGGTGGCTACACCTTC	CASSARDRGPGGYTF
TRBJ2-3	TRBD1	.	TRBV28	TGTGCCAGCAGTTCCCACAGGGGGCGCGTTATCCCCGATACGCAGTATTTT	CASSSHRGRVIPDTQYF
TRBJ2-2	TRBD1	.	TRBV6-5	TGTGCCAGCAACCTGGGACAGGCTACCGGGGAGCTGTTTTTT	CASNLGQATGELFF
TRBJ2-7	TRBD2	.	TRBV5-4	TGTGCCAGCAGCTTGACTAGCGGATACGAGCAGTACTTC	CASSLTSGYEQYF
TRBJ2-7	TRBD2	.	TRBV10-3	TGTGCCATCAGTGGCACCCGGACAGAGAGGACTAGCGGGAGCACCAACTCCTACGAGCAGTACTTC	CAISGTRTERTSGSTNSYEQYF
TRBJ2-2	.	.	TRBV27	TGTGCCAGCAGGTCTCAGTCTGAAGGCACCGGGGAGCTGTTTTTT	CASRSQSEGTGELFF
TRBJ2-1	TRBD2	.	TRBV5-1	TGCGCCAGCAGCTTTTCTAGCGGTACCCACTACAATGAGCAGTTCTTC	CASSFSSGTHYNEQFF
TRBJ1-2	.	.	TRBV2	TGTGCCAGCAGTGCCGAGCAGGGTGACTATGGCTACACCTTC	CASSAEQGDYGYTF
TRBJ2-5	TRBD1	.	TRBV5-1	TGCGCCAGCAGCTTCCTGACAGGGAGCGAGACCCAGTACTTC	CASSFLTGSETQYF
TRBJ2-1	.	.	TRBV9	TGTGCCAGCAGCCCCGGGAAAAACAATGAGCAGTTCTTC	CASSPGKNNEQFF
TRBJ1-6	.	.	TRBV6-5	TGTGCCAGCAGTAGTTACAGGGTTTCACCCCTCCACTTT	CASSSYRVSPLHF
TRBJ2-1	TRBD2	.	TRBV10-3	TGTGCCACCGCATCTCTAGCGGGACACTACAATGAGCAGTTCTTC	CATASLAGHYNEQFF
TRBJ1-1	TRBD1	.	TRBV28	TGTGCCAGCAGTTCCTACGACAGGGGGAGAGGGACTGAAGCTTTCTTT	CASSSYDRGRGTEAFF
TRBJ2-1	.	.	TRBV7-2	TGTGCCAGCAGCTTATTGACAGGCAATGAGCAGTTCTTC	CASSLLTGNEQFF